This TCR beta chain was profiled in a study of T cell responses to AZD1222 COVID-19 vaccine. The germline gives CDR1 SEHNR, CDR2 FQNEAQ (reference sequence). This CDR3 region has 15 residues. Trimming at V came to 4 bases and at J to 3 bases, leaving 6 bases not matched to a gene. Findings and limits, study-wide: With dominance at 160-218 and 743-854, vaccine-associated CD4 TCRs spanned spike.

Clones were read by immunoSEQ multiplex PCR, and TCRdb kept only the in-frame ones, dropping some. The sample carries about 220,000 clones, 85% to 95% recorded once. Note on this clone: Its specificity is unknown.

The clonotype comes from an adult in good health. This rearrangement joins TRBV7-9 to TRBJ2-7, with 10 bases that match TRBD1. The source was peripheral blood, collected on day 0 of MenACWY control vaccination. The CDR3 reads CASSSAGTGVYEQYF. CDR3 bases: TGTGCCAGCAGCTCCGCCGGGACAGGGGTCTACGAGCAGTACTTC. Looking up the rest from reference TRBV7-9 and TRBJ2-7 gives the full variable domain: DTGVSQNPRHKITKRGQNVTFRCDPISEHNRLYWYRQTLGQGPEFLTYFQNEAQLEKSRLLSDRFSAERPKGSFSTLEIQRTEQGDSAMYLCASSSAGTGVYEQYFGPGTRLTVT.